This T cell receptor beta chain originates from a study of cytomegalovirus exposure and HLA in healthy donors. Whole-study findings and limits: As confirmed in vitro, a few CMV-associated chains were specific for CMV antigens. The study listed around 150 cytomegalovirus-associated TCR beta chains. A subsequent analysis found that TCR clusters from the first cohort also tended to co-occur in the 110 or so validation repertoires, with approximately 94% of cluster scores above 0.

The CDR3 contains 12 residues. Losses at the gene ends were 8 bases for V and 8 bases for J; bases not matched to a gene: 2. Germline CDR1 and CDR2: MNHNY and SVGAGI (reference sequence). Here immunoSEQ multiplex PCR was the method, and the copy in TCRdb shows in-frame clones only, minus some. The sample records approximately 98,000 clones, almost 96% being singletons. The donors belonged to the approximately 130-subject validation cohort, separate from the roughly 720-subject first cohort. With regard to this clone: Its matching antigen is unknown.

This TCR derives from a woman between 18 and 29 years old in good health and CMV-seronegative. Material: PBMCs. The chain couples TRBV6-6 to TRBJ2-1; 11 nucleotides match TRBD1. The CDR3 loop is CASGDRGDEQFF. The DNA of the CDR3 is TGTGCCAGCGGGGACAGGGGGGATGAGCAGTTCTTC.